This entry lists 2 T cell receptor beta chains sequenced from one sample in a study of cytomegalovirus exposure and HLA in healthy donors. Vbeta (60) and Jbeta (13) primers were used in the PCR. Sequencing used immunoSEQ multiplex PCR; TCRdb keeps in-frame clones, though not all of them. The table lists 100,000 to 150,000 clones, approximately 80% of them singletons, with around 1.5% in the top ten. Sample: PBMCs. These receptors were collected from a woman in her late teens or twenties in good health and CMV-seronegative.

The CDR3 here is CASSSDRTYNEQFF. The CDR3 DNA sequence: TGTGCCAGCAGTTCGGACAGGACGTACAATGAGCAGTTCTTC. This chain uses TRBV2 with TRBJ2-1; 7 positions agree with TRBD1. J was trimmed by 4 bases and V by 5 bases; bases with no gene match: 5. CDR1 and CDR2 (germline): SNHLY, FYNNEI. The length of the CDR3 is 14 residues.

This clone appeared a few times. The J gene is TRBJ2-7, the V gene TRBV5-1; possible D gene TRBD1, 5 bases. The germline CDR1 and CDR2 sequences are SGHRS and YFSETQ. This CDR3 has 14 amino acids. Trimming stripped 0 bases from V and 5 bases from J, with 12 bases between. DNA of the CDR3: TGCGCCAGCAGCTTGGTGCAGGGTCGGAACGAGCAGTACTTC. Its protein product is CASSLVQGRNEQYF.